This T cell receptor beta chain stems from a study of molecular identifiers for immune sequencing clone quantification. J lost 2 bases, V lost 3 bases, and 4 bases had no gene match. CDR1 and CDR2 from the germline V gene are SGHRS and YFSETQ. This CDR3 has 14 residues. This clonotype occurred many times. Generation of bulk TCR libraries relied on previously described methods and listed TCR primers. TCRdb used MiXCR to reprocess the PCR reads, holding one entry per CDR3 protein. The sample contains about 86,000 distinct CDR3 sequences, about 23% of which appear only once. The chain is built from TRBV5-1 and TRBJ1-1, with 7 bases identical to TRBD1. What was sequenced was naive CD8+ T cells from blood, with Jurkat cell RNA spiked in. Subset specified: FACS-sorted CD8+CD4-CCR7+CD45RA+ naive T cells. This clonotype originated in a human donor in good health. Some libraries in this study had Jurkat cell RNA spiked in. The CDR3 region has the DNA TGCGCCAGCAGCTATGGGACAGCTAACACTGAAGCTTTCTTT. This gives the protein CASSYGTANTEAFF. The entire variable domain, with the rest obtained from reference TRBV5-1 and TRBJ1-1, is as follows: KAGVTQTPRYLIKTRGQQVTLSCSPISGHRSVSWYQQTPGQGLQFLFEYFSETQRNKGNFPGRFSGRQFSNSRSEMNVSTLELGDSALYLCASSYGTANTEAFFGQGTRLTVV.